The clone carrying this T cell receptor beta chain turned up a few times. The data were taken from a study of sequential checkpoint blockade in melanoma. The treatment denotes: randomized to nivolumab then ipilimumab (arm A) or the reverse (arm B). V lost 7 bases to trimming and J lost 10 bases, with 19 bases between them. The CDR3 is made up of 14 amino acids. In germline, CDR1 is LNHDA, CDR2 SQIVND (reference sequence). The table came from immunoSEQ multiplex PCR; TCRdb's copy has only in-frame clones and leaves some out. The repertoire includes 25,000 to 30,000 clones, approximately 77% of them detected once, and approximately 12% sits in the top ten.

This TCR was recovered from a human donor with melanoma. The specimen was CD8+ T cells sorted from blood (inferred from file names), collected from a patient given nivolumab and ipilimumab in sequence. V is TRBV19 and J is TRBJ1-4; D gene unclear. The CDR3 loop is CASTAYGQVGKLFF. The CDR3 DNA is TGTGCCAGTACTGCGTACGGTCAGGTCGGAAAACTGTTTTTT.